This TCR beta chain was sequenced in a study of blood T cell repertoires in COVID-19. Study in general: COVID-19 samples from acute and convalescent phases originated in the United States, Italy and Spain. Sources were T cells, B-cell-depleted T cells, or PBMCs; the material itself was cDNA or gDNA.

This CDR3 contains 16 residues. Germline loops: CDR1 SGHAT, CDR2 FQNNGV. Losses at the gene ends were 1 base for V and 10 bases for J; bases not matched to a gene: 8. Authors' analysis steps: Reference gene primer amplification in the assay estimated nucleated cell counts. The data were produced by immunoSEQ multiplex PCR, yet TCRdb's version contains in-frame clones alone and is incomplete. The V and J calls and clone size come from that table; D and trimming were worked out from the DNA. The table has some 130,000 clones, 70% to 80% seen once; the top ten hold approximately 3.5%. The V and J genes are TRBV11-2 and TRBJ1-6; TRBD1 agrees at 9 bases. Sequencing used peripheral blood. This TCR was sampled from a man aged 60 to 69 with acute or convalescent COVID-19. CDR3: CASSLGTGTGMSPLHF. The DNA of the CDR3 is TGTGCCAGCAGCTTAGGCACCGGGACAGGGATGTCACCCCTCCACTTT.